The present TCR beta chain was sequenced within a study of control samples from healthy donors and cancer patients. The method was immunoSEQ multiplex PCR; TCRdb's version includes in-frame clones alone and lacks a portion of them. The sample shows approximately 110,000 clones, 80% to 90% of them seen only once. Germline CDR1 is LGHDT and CDR2 is YNNKEL (reference sequence). This CDR3 contains 16 residues. V was clipped by 1 base and J by 2 bases, with 13 bases between them. The chain joins TRBV3-1 (or the pseudogene TRBV3-2) to TRBJ2-3; possible D gene TRBD2, 5 bases. The sequencing sample was made of blood. This sequence originates from a woman in her forties or fifties in good health. CDR3 protein: CASSQVRPGFTDTQYF. CDR3 DNA sequence: TGTGCCAGCAGCCAAGTGAGGCCGGGGTTCACAGATACGCAGTATTTT.